These 9 T cell receptor beta chains share one sample of origin, sequenced in a study of OX40 agonist ivuxolimab in advanced cancers. Only in-frame clones appear in the TCRdb table, and some are missing; sequencing was by immunoSEQ multiplex PCR. The repertoire includes 15,000 to 20,000 clones, 80% to 90% of them detected once, and 20% to 30% sits in the top ten. Sequencing was performed on CD4+ or CD8+ T cells sorted from blood, taken in a trial of the OX40 agonist ivuxolimab. The receptors were gathered from an adult with an advanced solid tumor such as melanoma, head and neck, liver or kidney cancer.

The rearrangement uses TRBV5-1 and TRBJ2-2; 7 nucleotides agree with TRBD2. CDR3 length: 15 amino acids. With 2 bases clipped from V and 5 bases from J, the junction kept 6 bases outside the gene matches. Germline CDR1 is SGHRS and CDR2 is YFSETQ. Here the CDR3 reads CASSFSSGRTGELFF. In DNA, the CDR3 is TGCGCCAGCAGCTTCTCTAGCGGACGGACCGGGGAGCTGTTTTTT.

V gene TRBV27 combines with J gene TRBJ1-3, with no clear D. This CDR3 is 10 amino acids long. V was cut by 7 bases and J by 7 bases, with 5 bases left in between. CDR1 and CDR2 from the germline V gene are MNHEY and SMNVEV (reference sequence). CDR3 nucleotides: TGTGCCAGCAATGAGAACACCATATATTTT. Its translation: CASNENTIYF.

This chain connects TRBV30 to TRBJ1-3, with 7 bases that match TRBD1. V was pared by 4 bases and J by 0 bases, with 3 bases of the junction left unmatched. CDR3 size: 14 residues. Germline V gene lookup returns CDR1 GTSNPN and CDR2 SVGIG (reference sequence). CDR3 protein: CAWTGQYSGNTIYF. CDR3 in DNA: TGTGCCTGGACGGGACAGTACTCTGGAAACACCATATATTTT.

The rearrangement joins TRBV21-1 to TRBJ2-2; the table's D call of TRBD1 was not tested on the DNA. TRBV21-1 is listed as a pseudogene. This CDR3 comprises 17 residues. CDR3 in amino acids: CASSPDRSLPNTGELFF. CDR3 bases: TGTGCCAGCAGCCCGGACAGGTCCCTCCCGAACACCGGGGAGCTGTTTTTT.

The V and J genes are TRBV2 and TRBJ2-2, with D hard to call. The CDR3 runs to 12 residues. Trimming took off 8 bases at V and 5 bases at J, with 9 bases between the two ends. Germline CDR1 reads SNHLY; CDR2 reads FYNNEI. The CDR3 protein is CASAGVTGELFF. CDR3 nucleotide sequence: TGTGCCAGCGCCGGAGTAACCGGGGAGCTGTTTTTT.

This rearrangement joins TRBV2 to TRBJ2-7; 8 bases fit TRBD1. The CDR3 is 13 residues long. After removal of 8 bases from V and 5 bases from J, the junction contained 8 bases not matched to a gene. Germline CDR1 and CDR2: SNHLY and FYNNEI. As DNA, the CDR3 is TGTGCCAGCCCGGACAGGGATACAGACGAGCAGTACTTC. Translating gives CASPDRDTDEQYF.

The genes are TRBV5-4 and TRBJ1-2; 10 bases align to TRBD1. J gave up 6 bases and V 3 bases, and 2 bases lay outside the gene matches. Looked up from germline, CDR1 is SGHNT and CDR2 is YYREEE (reference sequence). This CDR3 region has 13 residues. CDR3 protein: CASSSTGGDGYTF. The CDR3 bases are TGTGCCAGCAGCTCGACAGGGGGCGATGGCTACACCTTC.

The CDR3 DNA reads TGTGCCAGTAGTATCTTCGCGGGGATGACAGATACGCAGTATTTT. Its translation is CASSIFAGMTDTQYF. The chain joins TRBV19 to TRBJ2-3; a weak D match, TRBD2 (6 bases). Per germline, CDR1 LNHDA and CDR2 SQIVND (reference sequence). The V gene lost 3 bases and the J gene lost 3 bases, with 13 bases spanning the gap. The CDR3 totals 15 residues.

The chain recombines TRBV11-2 with TRBJ2-7, with D perhaps assigned TRBD1 or TRBD2 (6 bases each). From germline, CDR1 is SGHAT and CDR2 FQNNGV. The ends were cut back, 1 base at V and 1 base at J, with 8 bases in the middle. The CDR3 contains 14 residues. CDR3 loop: CASSLGGASYEQYF. The CDR3 nucleotides are TGTGCCAGCAGCTTAGGGGGGGCGTCCTACGAGCAGTACTTC.